Below, 9 T cell receptor beta chains from the same sample are listed, as sequenced in a study of T cells of healthy individuals. One entry per CDR3 protein, called by TCRdb with MiXCR from the 5' RACE reads. Of 85,000 to 100,000 distinct CDR3 sequences listed, roughly 18% are singletons. The receptors come from a human donor in good health.

The V gene is TRBV24-1, the J gene TRBJ2-3, with unresolved D. Trimming cost V 10 bases and J 0 bases, with 10 bases left between them. This CDR3 has 13 residues. Germline lookup yields CDR1 KGHDR and CDR2 SFDVKD. The CDR3 region is CATVSPSTDTQYF. In nucleotides, the CDR3 is TGTGCCACTGTCTCTCCTAGCACAGATACGCAGTATTTT.

The chain combines TRBV7-2 with TRBJ1-4; D not certain. Germline lookup yields CDR1 SGHTA and CDR2 FQGNSA. The CDR3 totals 11 residues. V was shortened by 5 bases and J by 11 bases, with 9 bases between the two germline ends. In DNA, the CDR3 is TGTGCCAGCAGCCCCGATGTCAAACTGTTTTTT. It specifies CASSPDVKLFF.

This clonotype showed up just a few times. The V and J genes are TRBV27 and TRBJ2-7, with 9 bases identical to TRBD1. The J segment lost 0 bases and the V segment lost 5 bases, leaving 8 bases of the junction unmatched. The CDR3 length is 16 residues. Germline V gene data show CDR1 as MNHEY and CDR2 as SMNVEV (reference sequence). Here the CDR3 DNA reads TGTGCCAGCAGTCCCGGGACAGGGCTTCCCTCCTACGAGCAGTACTTC. It translates to CASSPGTGLPSYEQYF.

This clonotype was seen only a few times. The chain joins TRBV6-2 or TRBV6-3 to TRBJ2-1; D is possibly TRBD2 (6 bases). Germline loops: CDR1 MNHEY, CDR2 SVGEGT. The CDR3 contains 15 residues. Deletions cut 5 bases from V and 2 bases from J, with 13 bases between. This chain's CDR3 is CASSLTGVAYNEQFF. As DNA, the CDR3 is TGTGCCAGCAGTCTTACGGGAGTGGCCTACAATGAGCAGTTCTTC.

This clonotype was counted a few times. This chain uses TRBV6-8 with TRBJ2-5; possibly TRBD1 for D (5 bases). The V and J ends lost 6 bases and 3 bases respectively, with 11 bases between them. This CDR3 has 13 amino acids. Looked up from germline, CDR1 is MNHGY and CDR2 is SAAAGT. CDR3 amino acids: CASRDIGEETQYF. The CDR3, as DNA: TGTGCCAGCAGGGACATAGGGGAAGAGACCCAGTACTTC.

This chain uses TRBV7-2 with TRBJ2-3, with a tentative D call TRBD1 (5 bases). Trimming took off 1 base at V and 3 bases at J, with 11 bases between the two ends. Per the germline V gene, CDR1 is SGHTA and CDR2 is FQGNSA. CDR3 size: 15 residues. CDR3 loop: CASSLGWQGTDTQYF. The CDR3 nucleotides read TGTGCCAGCAGCTTAGGGTGGCAGGGAACAGATACGCAGTATTTT.

This clonotype was seen repeatedly, ten times or more. The gene calls are TRBV10-3 and TRBJ1-1; perhaps TRBD1 as D (5 bases). Trimming cost V 0 bases and J 6 bases, with 14 bases left between them. This CDR3 spans 15 amino acids. Germline CDR1 reads ENHRY; CDR2 reads SYGVKD. The CDR3 DNA is TGTGCCATCAGTGAGTCAGAGGACAAGGCCGCTGAAGCTTTCTTT. It translates to CAISESEDKAAEAFF.

This clonotype was seen only a few times. CDR3 sequence: CASPGQGSDGNTIYF. In DNA form, the CDR3 reads TGTGCCAGCCCAGGACAGGGGAGTGATGGAAACACCATATATTTT. V gene TRBV27 combines with J gene TRBJ1-3, with TRBD1 matching 9 bases. Germline V gene data show CDR1 as MNHEY and CDR2 as SMNVEV (reference sequence). The CDR3 totals 15 residues. Losses at the gene ends were 8 bases for V and 3 bases for J; bases not matched to a gene: 8.

V gene TRBV28 combines with J gene TRBJ2-7, with 9 bases matching TRBD1. Per the germline V gene, CDR1 is MDHEN and CDR2 is SYDVKM. The CDR3 covers 16 residues. J was trimmed by 1 base and V by 6 bases; bases with no gene match: 10. CDR3 DNA: TGTGCCAGCAGCACCTATTGGGACAGGGAGTCCTACGAGCAGTACTTC. Translation: CASSTYWDRESYEQYF.